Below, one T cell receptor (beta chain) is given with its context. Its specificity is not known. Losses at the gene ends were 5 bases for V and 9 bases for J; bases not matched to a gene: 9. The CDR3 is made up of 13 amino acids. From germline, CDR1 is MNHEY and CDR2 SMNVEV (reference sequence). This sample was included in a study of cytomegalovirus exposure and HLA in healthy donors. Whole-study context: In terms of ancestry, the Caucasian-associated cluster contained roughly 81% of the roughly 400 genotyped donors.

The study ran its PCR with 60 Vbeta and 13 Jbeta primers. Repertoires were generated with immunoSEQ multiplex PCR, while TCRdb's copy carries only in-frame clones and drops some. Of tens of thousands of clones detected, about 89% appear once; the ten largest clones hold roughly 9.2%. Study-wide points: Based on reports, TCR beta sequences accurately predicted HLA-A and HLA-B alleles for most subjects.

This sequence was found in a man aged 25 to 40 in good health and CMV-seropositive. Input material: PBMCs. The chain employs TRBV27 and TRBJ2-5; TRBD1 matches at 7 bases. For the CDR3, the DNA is TGTGCCAGCAGTCCGACAGGGCAAATGGCCCAGTACTTC. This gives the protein CASSPTGQMAQYF.